Following are 8 T cell receptor beta chains from one sample sequenced in a study of T cells in tumors after PD-1 blockade (dated by TCRdb to about 2019). The library was built by means of the immunoSEQ multiplex PCR assay. TCRdb carries this immuneACCESS record with in-frame sequences only. Its versions omit some clonotypes, under half of them owing to an unresolved V gene in the studies checked, with the rest unexplained. Counted in this sample were around 50,000 clones; 75% to 85% of them appeared once. The ten largest clones represent over 15% of the sample. The time point label of this sample denotes: before anti-PD-1 therapy. Sequences were derived from PBMCs, sampled before anti-PD-1 treatment. The receptors shown here come from a human donor with basal cell carcinoma.

The J gene is TRBJ2-3, the V gene TRBV3-1 (or the pseudogene TRBV3-2); possibly TRBD2 for D (7 bases). CDR3 length: 17 amino acids. CDR1 and CDR2 (germline): LGHDT, YNNKEL (reference sequence). Trimming stripped 4 bases from V and 0 bases from J, with 17 bases between. CDR3 sequence: CASSRGWGGQSTDTQYF. CDR3 nucleotides: TGTGCCAGCAGCCGAGGTTGGGGGGGCCAGAGCACAGATACGCAGTATTTT.

This rearrangement joins TRBV19 to TRBJ1-1; unclear D gene. V was clipped by 6 bases and J by 0 bases, with 11 bases between them. Germline values: CDR1 LNHDA, CDR2 SQIVND (reference sequence). The CDR3 is 14 residues long. The CDR3 DNA reads TGTGCCAGTAGGTTCTCGGATGTGAACACTGAAGCTTTCTTT. As protein: CASRFSDVNTEAFF.

This chain joins TRBV13 and TRBJ2-3; D not resolved. Germline values: CDR1 PRHDT, CDR2 FYEKMQ (reference sequence). The CDR3 is 14 residues long. V gave up 5 bases and J gave up 2 bases, with 11 bases separating them. CDR3 protein: CASSLVRLTDTQYF. Here the CDR3 DNA reads TGTGCCAGCAGCCTCGTAAGACTCACAGATACGCAGTATTTT.

The chain couples TRBV28 to TRBJ2-1; TRBD2 aligns across 12 bases. The ends lost 4 bases at V and 7 bases at J; junction bases unmatched: 8. The CDR3 loop spans 16 amino acids. Germline CDR1 is MDHEN and CDR2 is SYDVKM. DNA for the CDR3: TGTGCCAGCAGTTCGCTAGCGGGGGGGCCTGGGAATGAGCAGTTCTTC. Its protein is CASSSLAGGPGNEQFF.

This chain links TRBV7-8 with TRBJ1-5, with unresolved D. CDR1 and CDR2 from the germline V gene are SGHVS and FQNEAQ. V was pared by 5 bases and J by 9 bases, with 17 bases between. The CDR3 has 14 residues. The CDR3 here is CASSPPGTWVPQHF. The CDR3, as DNA: TGTGCCAGCAGCCCACCGGGAACTTGGGTGCCCCAGCATTTT.

CDR3 nucleotides: TGTGCCAGCAGTGAATTGGGGGGGGACAAAAACATTCAGTACTTC. This sequence encodes CASSELGGDKNIQYF. The chain links TRBV6-1 to TRBJ2-4, with 7 bases fitting TRBD2. V shed 2 bases, J shed 3 bases, and the junction held 4 bases outside the gene matches. The CDR3 is 15 amino acids. Germline loops: CDR1 MNHNS, CDR2 SASEGT.

The chain recombines TRBV9 with TRBJ2-5; possibly TRBD2 for D (6 bases). Trimming took off 4 bases at V and 7 bases at J, with 23 bases between the two ends. Germline V gene sequence: CDR1 SGDLS, CDR2 YYNGEE. The CDR3 sequence is 16 residues long. CDR3 bases: TGTGCCAGCAGCCCCCCCTCCGGACTACTAAGAGGGACCCAGTACTTC. Translation gives CASSPPSGLLRGTQYF.

The chain employs TRBV15 and TRBJ1-2, with TRBD1 as a possible D gene (5 bases). CDR3 length: 23 amino acids. V lost 8 bases and J lost 5, with 45 bases in between. CDR1 LNHNV and CDR2 YYDKDF come from the germline V gene (reference sequence). The CDR3 spells CATWDPQQSLKKESIVVPYGYTF. The CDR3 DNA sequence: TGTGCCACCTGGGACCCCCAACAATCTTTAAAAAAAGAATCTATCGTGGTACCTTATGGCTACACCTTC.